The T cell receptor (beta chain) described here comes from a study of breast tumors, draining lymph nodes, adjacent tissues. The sample holds a few counts of this clonotype. Just one base apart from a much larger clone, this may be a read error. The V end was cut by 5 bases, the J end by 0 bases, with 14 bases between. CDR1 SGHNT and CDR2 YENEEA come from the germline V gene. The CDR3 totals 15 residues. Axillary draining lymph nodes of breast cancer patients supplied the node samples. TCRdb itself ran the multiplex PCR reads through MiXCR, one entry per CDR3 protein. The sample has 170,000 or so distinct CDR3 sequences; 30% to 35% are singletons.

This chain uses TRBV11-3 with TRBJ2-7, with a weak D call TRBD1 (6 bases). The clonotype comes from a female donor with breast cancer. Some clones in this sample may be carry-over from other donors' samples. The specimen was axillary lymph node tissue. CDR3 loop: CASSLRQVTSYEQYF. The DNA for the CDR3 is TGTGCCAGCAGCCTTAGACAGGTGACCTCCTACGAGCAGTACTTC.